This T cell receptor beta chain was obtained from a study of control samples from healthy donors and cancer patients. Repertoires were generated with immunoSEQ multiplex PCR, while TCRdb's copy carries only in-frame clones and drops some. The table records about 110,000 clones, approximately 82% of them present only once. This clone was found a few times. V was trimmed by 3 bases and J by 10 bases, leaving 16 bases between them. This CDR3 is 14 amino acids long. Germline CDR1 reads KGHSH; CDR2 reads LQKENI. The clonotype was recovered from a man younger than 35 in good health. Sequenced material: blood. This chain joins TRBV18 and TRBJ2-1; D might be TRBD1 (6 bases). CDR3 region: CASSPGRTDGEQFF. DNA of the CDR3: TGTGCCAGCTCACCGGGTCGGACAGACGGGGAGCAGTTCTTC.